This TCR beta chain was profiled in a study of blood T cell repertoires in COVID-19. Whole-study context: Sites across the United States, Italy and Spain contributed samples from acute and convalescent COVID-19.

Assay used: immunoSEQ multiplex PCR; TCRdb lists only in-frame clones, some missing. This sample carries 150,000 to 200,000 clones, over 70% of them seen once, and the ten largest clones take approximately 5.3%. All exposed participants met a person with COVID-19 within 2 weeks before entering the study. Germline loops: CDR1 SQVTM, CDR2 ANQGSEA. Trimming stripped 6 bases from V and 2 bases from J, with 11 bases between. CDR3 length: 12 amino acids. The sequence derives from a man between 65 and 80 years old who had been exposed to COVID-19. This chain joins TRBV29-1 and TRBJ2-7; perhaps TRBD2 as D (5 bases). Sequenced: PBMCs or T cells enriched from blood (not recorded which). The CDR3 region is CSVADGTYEQYF. The CDR3 region has the DNA TGCAGCGTGGCTGACGGGACCTACGAGCAGTACTTC.